A single sample gave rise to the 3 T cell receptor beta chains below, sequenced in a study of T-cell reconstitution after alpha-beta-depleted transplantation in children. Unique molecular identifiers were built into the TCRbeta library. TCRdb fed the PCR reads into MiXCR, producing one record per CDR3 protein. The sample lists under 100,000 distinct CDR3 sequences, around 15% occurring once. Source: PBMCs, mostly from graft donor cells, taken 180 days after TCRalphabeta/CD19-depleted stem cell transplant. The origin of the receptors is a male patient aged 2 to 10 who had a stem cell transplant for acute lymphoblastic leukemia, so the T cells may come from the graft donor.

The chain couples TRBV4-1 to TRBJ2-1, with D possibly TRBD1 on 5 matching bases. Deletions cut 0 bases from V and 7 bases from J, with 10 bases between. The CDR3 has 14 amino acids. Germline CDR1 is MGHRA and CDR2 is YSYEKL. The CDR3 DNA reads as TGCGCCAGCAGCCAAGATCGCAGGGTGAATGAGCAGTTCTTC. It translates to CASSQDRRVNEQFF.

V usage is TRBV7-8 and J usage is TRBJ2-3; the D gene is possibly TRBD1 (7 bases). Germline V gene lookup returns CDR1 SGHVS and CDR2 FQNEAQ. The CDR3 loop spans 15 amino acids. V was trimmed by 5 bases and J by 1 base, leaving 13 bases between them. The CDR3 region is CASSSRGEGTDTQYF. CDR3 DNA sequence: TGTGCCAGCAGCAGCAGGGGGGAGGGCACAGATACGCAGTATTTT. The whole variable domain, remainder taken from reference TRBV7-8 and TRBJ2-3, is GAGVSQSPRYKVAKRGQDVALRCDPISGHVSLFWYQQALGQGPEFLTYFQNEAQLDKSGLPSDRFFAERPEGSVSTLKIQRTQQEDSAVYLCASSSRGEGTDTQYFGPGTRLTVL.

The V gene is TRBV20-1, the J gene TRBJ2-3; a possible D gene is TRBD2 (7 bases). V lost 6 bases to trimming and J lost 2 bases, with 18 bases between them. The CDR3 spans 15 residues. Germline assignment: CDR1 DFQATT and CDR2 SNEGSKA (reference sequence). The CDR3 loop reads CSAPGGGGSTDTQYF. CDR3 bases: TGCAGTGCCCCCGGGGGCGGGGGATCCACAGATACGCAGTATTTT.